These 10 T cell receptor beta chains share one sample of origin, sequenced in a study of blood T cell repertoires in COVID-19. Data came from immunoSEQ multiplex PCR; TCRdb stores just in-frame clones and leaves some out. The sample carries around 59,000 clones, 81% recorded once. What was sequenced was peripheral blood. The receptor set was obtained from a woman of 80 years or more with active or convalescent COVID-19.

The genes are TRBV7-2 and TRBJ2-1, with D possibly TRBD1 on 6 matching bases. Looked up from germline, CDR1 is SGHTA and CDR2 is FQGNSA. V lost 5 bases and J lost 6, with 14 bases in between. The CDR3 sequence is 14 residues long. The CDR3 region is CASSPSGQINEQFF. CDR3 in DNA: TGTGCCAGCAGCCCCTCCGGACAGATCAATGAGCAGTTCTTC.

J is TRBJ2-7 and V is TRBV6-5; D perhaps matches TRBD1 (6 bases). Trimming removed 0 bases from V and 4 bases from J, with 13 bases in between. Per germline, CDR1 MNHEY and CDR2 SVGAGI. This CDR3 comprises 15 residues. The CDR3 is CASSYSTGLPYEQYF. As DNA, the CDR3 is TGTGCCAGCAGTTACTCGACAGGACTCCCATACGAGCAGTACTTC.

The rearrangement links TRBV2 to TRBJ1-1, with 10 bases fitting TRBD1. With V trimmed by 7 bases and J by 8 bases, 4 bases remained unmatched. CDR1 is SNHLY, CDR2 FYNNEI, per germline. The CDR3 length is 12 residues. Here the CDR3 DNA reads TGTGCCAGCATGGGACAGGGGCCCGAAGCTTTCTTT. It specifies CASMGQGPEAFF. Variable domain in full (rest from reference TRBV2 and TRBJ1-1): EPEVTQTPSHQVTQMGQEVILRCVPISNHLYFYWYRQILGQKVEFLVSFYNNEISEKSEIFDDQFSVERPDGSNFTLKIRSTKLEDSAMYFCASMGQGPEAFFGQGTRLTVV.

This sequence joins TRBV19 and TRBJ2-3; TRBD2 aligns across 8 bases. This CDR3 is 20 amino acids long. Germline V gives CDR1 LNHDA, CDR2 SQIVND (reference sequence). Trimming cost V 3 bases and J 7 bases; bases outside gene matches: 24. CDR3 residues: CASSMWAGGLGRGVANTQYF. CDR3 nucleotide sequence: TGTGCCAGTAGTATGTGGGCGGGGGGCCTGGGCCGGGGTGTCGCGAATACGCAGTATTTT.

The chain joins TRBV7-3 to TRBJ1-1; TRBD1 matches 8 bases. CDR3 length: 13 amino acids. V was clipped by 7 bases and J by 1 base; unmatched bases: 2. Germline V lookup: CDR1 SGHTA, CDR2 FQGTGA. The CDR3 loop reads CASKGTGNTEAFF. DNA of the CDR3: TGTGCCAGCAAGGGGACAGGGAACACTGAAGCTTTCTTT.

The CDR3 nucleotides read TGTGCCAGTAGTATCCCCCGGACAGGGGGCAATCAGCCCCAGCATTTT. Amino acid sequence: CASSIPRTGGNQPQHF. V and J are TRBV19 and TRBJ1-5; 9 nucleotides match TRBD1. V shed 3 bases, J shed 2 bases, and the junction held 5 bases outside the gene matches. The length of the CDR3 is 16 residues. The germline V gene has CDR1 LNHDA and CDR2 SQIVND (reference sequence).

The chain employs TRBV5-1 and TRBJ2-1; 13 bases agree with TRBD2. Germline V CDR1 and CDR2: SGHRS, YFSETQ. The CDR3 contains 16 residues. J was trimmed by 4 bases and V by 4 bases; bases with no gene match: 5. Here the CDR3 reads CASSARTSGGYNEQFF. The CDR3 DNA follows: TGCGCCAGCAGCGCCCGGACTAGCGGGGGATACAATGAGCAGTTCTTC.

The chain carries TRBV5-4 and TRBJ2-1; weak D call: TRBD1 (6 bases). Per the germline V gene, CDR1 is SGHNT and CDR2 is YYREEE (reference sequence). This CDR3 contains 15 residues. Trimming left V 0 bases short and J 7 bases short, with 14 bases between. The CDR3 region has the DNA TGTGCCAGCAGCTTGGTGTGGGGGCGAGGAAATGAGCAGTTCTTC. This codes for CASSLVWGRGNEQFF.

This rearrangement joins TRBV19 to TRBJ1-2; 9 bases line up with TRBD1. Germline CDR1 LNHDA, CDR2 SQIVND (reference sequence). CDR3 length equals 12 residues. V lost 5 bases and J lost 8; bases outside the gene matches: 3. The CDR3 reads CASSGTGSGYTF. The CDR3 nucleotides read TGTGCCAGTAGTGGGACAGGGTCCGGCTACACCTTC.

The V call is TRBV5-1, the J call TRBJ1-2, with a possible D match to TRBD1 (5 bases). V was clipped by 4 bases and J by 0 bases, with 16 bases between them. CDR3 length equals 16 residues. Germline lookup yields CDR1 SGHRS and CDR2 YFSETQ. The CDR3: CASSLGGAVANYGYTF. As DNA, the CDR3 is TGCGCCAGCAGCCTTGGAGGGGCCGTCGCTAACTATGGCTACACCTTC.